These T cell receptor beta chains were read from a single sample in a study of PD-L1 blockade in urothelial cancer. The method was immunoSEQ multiplex PCR; TCRdb's version includes in-frame clones alone and lacks a portion of them. The sample includes nearly 50,000 clones, roughly 80% of them seen just once. Material: PBMCs, obtained around atezolizumab (anti-PD-L1) treatment. The receptors come from a man between 65 and 80 years old with urothelial cancer. Both conserved end residues are part of each CDR3. Only some rows state a clone size, as once, few, many or a class for expanded clones.

clone_size	v_call	j_call	cdr3_aa
.	TRBV28	TRBJ2-2	CASSFRSVNTGELFF
.	TRBV27	TRBJ2-3	CASRLAGVADTQYF
.	TRBV7-2	TRBJ2-4	CASSLSGVENIQYF
.	TRBV11-2	TRBJ2-1	CASSGTSVYNEQFF
.	TRBV14	TRBJ2-7	CASSPRWGGGYEQYF
.	TRBV19	TRBJ1-1	CASSTTRDRPSEAFF
.	TRBV5-1	TRBJ1-1	CASSLGMNTEAFF
.	TRBV29-1	TRBJ2-2	CSVGGGRDTGELFF
.	TRBV28	TRBJ2-5	CASTPASGEETQYF
.	TRBV6-5	TRBJ2-2	CASSYVQGASGELFF
.	TRBV18	TRBJ1-4	CASSLTGQGAGEKLFF
few	TRBV19	TRBJ2-5	CASSIGTSGRMGETQYF
once	TRBV15	TRBJ1-1	CATSYRAGLTEAFF
.	TRBV13	.	CASSPYTRGSSYNEQFF
once	TRBV10-3	TRBJ1-4	CAISDASGQGKAEKLFF
.	TRBV30	TRBJ2-5	CAWWQLDRDGETQYF
once	TRBV4-1	TRBJ2-5	CASSQDSGTSGVWQETQYF